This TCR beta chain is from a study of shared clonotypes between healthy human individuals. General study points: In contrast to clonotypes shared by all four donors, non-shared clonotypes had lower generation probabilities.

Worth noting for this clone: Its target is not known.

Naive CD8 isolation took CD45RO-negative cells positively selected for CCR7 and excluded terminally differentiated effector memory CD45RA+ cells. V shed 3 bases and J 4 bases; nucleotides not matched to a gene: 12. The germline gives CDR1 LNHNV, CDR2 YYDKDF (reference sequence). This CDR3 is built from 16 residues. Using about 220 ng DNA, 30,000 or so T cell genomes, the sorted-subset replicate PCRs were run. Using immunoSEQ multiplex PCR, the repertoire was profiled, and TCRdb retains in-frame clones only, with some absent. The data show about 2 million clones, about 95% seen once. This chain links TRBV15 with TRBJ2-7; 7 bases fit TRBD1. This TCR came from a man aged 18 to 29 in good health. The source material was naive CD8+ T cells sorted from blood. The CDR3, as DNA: TGTGCCACCAGCAGTGATAGACAGGGCATTGGGTACGAGCAGTACTTC. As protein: CATSSDRQGIGYEQYF.